The clone carrying this T cell receptor (beta chain) was found many times. Its specificity is unknown. This sample was taken from a study of early T cells in non-severe SARS-CoV-2 infection. Study findings and constraints: Anti-spike CD8 specificities were favored by VDJdb matching, whose results missed private and CD4 specificities.

As part of library construction, unique molecular identifiers were attached to individual cDNA molecules. TCRdb redid the calling of the 5' RACE reads with MiXCR, one entry per CDR3 protein. The sample shows over 75,000 distinct CDR3 sequences, 14% to 15% of them seen only once. The CDR3 extends over 16 amino acids. The V gene's germline CDR1 is MDHEN and CDR2 SYDVKM. V was trimmed by 2 bases and J by 0 bases, leaving 11 bases between them. Sequencing input: whole blood. The receptor was isolated from an adult who was a healthcare worker with PCR-confirmed SARS-CoV-2 infection or an uninfected control (not recorded which). The chain combines TRBV28 with TRBJ1-5; D is unclear. The CDR3: CASSLAGTYSNQPQHF. The CDR3 coding sequence is TGTGCCAGCAGTTTAGCGGGTACTTATAGCAATCAGCCCCAGCATTTT. Variable domain in full (rest from reference TRBV28 and TRBJ1-5): DVKVTQSSRYLVKRTGEKVFLECVQDMDHENMFWYRQDPGLGLRLIYFSYDVKMKEKGDIPEGYSVSREKKERFSLILESASTNQTSMYLCASSLAGTYSNQPQHFGDGTRLSIL.